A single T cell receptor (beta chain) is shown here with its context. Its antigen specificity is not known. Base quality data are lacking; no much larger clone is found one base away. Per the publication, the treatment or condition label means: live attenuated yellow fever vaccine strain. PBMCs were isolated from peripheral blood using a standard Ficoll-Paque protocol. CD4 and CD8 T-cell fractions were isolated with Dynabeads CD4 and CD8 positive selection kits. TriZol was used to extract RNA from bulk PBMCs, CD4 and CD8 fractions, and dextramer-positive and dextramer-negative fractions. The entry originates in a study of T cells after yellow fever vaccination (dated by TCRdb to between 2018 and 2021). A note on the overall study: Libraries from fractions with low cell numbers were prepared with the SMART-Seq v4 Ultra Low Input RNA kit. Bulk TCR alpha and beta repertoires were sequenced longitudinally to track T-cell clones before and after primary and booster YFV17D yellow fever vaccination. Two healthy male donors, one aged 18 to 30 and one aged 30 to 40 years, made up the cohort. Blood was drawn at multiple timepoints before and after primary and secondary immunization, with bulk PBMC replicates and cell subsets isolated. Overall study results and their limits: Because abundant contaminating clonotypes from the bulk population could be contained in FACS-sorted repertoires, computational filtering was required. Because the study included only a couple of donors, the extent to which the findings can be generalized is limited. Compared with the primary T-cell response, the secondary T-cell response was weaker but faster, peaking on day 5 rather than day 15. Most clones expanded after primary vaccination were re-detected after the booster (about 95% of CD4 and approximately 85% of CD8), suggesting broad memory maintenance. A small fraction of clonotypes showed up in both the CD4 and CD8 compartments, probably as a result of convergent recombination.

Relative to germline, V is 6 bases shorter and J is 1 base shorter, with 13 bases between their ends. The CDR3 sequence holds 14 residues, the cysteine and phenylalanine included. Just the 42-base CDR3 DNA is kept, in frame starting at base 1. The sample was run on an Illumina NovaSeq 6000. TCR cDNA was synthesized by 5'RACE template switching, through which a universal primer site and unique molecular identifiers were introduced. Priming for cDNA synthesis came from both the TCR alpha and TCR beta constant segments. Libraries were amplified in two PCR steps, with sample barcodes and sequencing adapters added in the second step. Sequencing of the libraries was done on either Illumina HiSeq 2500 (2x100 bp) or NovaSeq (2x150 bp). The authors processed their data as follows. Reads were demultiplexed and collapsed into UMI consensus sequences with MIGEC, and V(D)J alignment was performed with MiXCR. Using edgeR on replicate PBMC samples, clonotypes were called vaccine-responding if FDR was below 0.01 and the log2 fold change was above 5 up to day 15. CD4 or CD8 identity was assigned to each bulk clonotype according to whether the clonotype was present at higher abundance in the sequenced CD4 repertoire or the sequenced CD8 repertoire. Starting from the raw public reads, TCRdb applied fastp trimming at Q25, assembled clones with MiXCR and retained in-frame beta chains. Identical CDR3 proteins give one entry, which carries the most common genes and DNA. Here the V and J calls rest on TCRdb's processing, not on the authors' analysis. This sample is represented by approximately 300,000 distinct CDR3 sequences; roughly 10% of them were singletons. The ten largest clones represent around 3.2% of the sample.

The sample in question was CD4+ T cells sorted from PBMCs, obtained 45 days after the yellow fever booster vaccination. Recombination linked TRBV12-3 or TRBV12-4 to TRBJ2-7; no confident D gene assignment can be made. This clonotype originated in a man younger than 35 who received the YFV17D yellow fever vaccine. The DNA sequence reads TGTGCCAGCAGCCTAGGTCGTCGGTCCTACGAGCAGTACTTC. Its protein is CASSLGRRSYEQYF.